Listed below are T cell receptor beta chains from one sample, sequenced in a study of shared clonotypes between healthy human individuals. Using immunoSEQ multiplex PCR, the repertoire was profiled, and TCRdb retains in-frame clones only, with some absent. The sample lists roughly 2 million clones, around 96% occurring once. Sequenced: naive CD8+ T cells sorted from blood. The receptors stem from a man between 18 and 35 years old in good health. Both conserved end residues are part of each CDR3. Fields, in order: clone size, V gene, J gene, D gene, CDR3 protein, CDR3 DNA. A D gene is named only where the DNA matches it firmly. Only part of the rows carry a size: once, few, many, or a class if the clone is expanded.

clone size: once
V gene: TRBV5-1
J gene: TRBJ2-7
D gene: NA
CDR3 protein: CASSLVAGEQYF
CDR3 DNA: TGCGCCAGCAGCTTGGTTGCGGGGGAGCAGTACTTC

clone size: NA
V gene: TRBV11-1
J gene: TRBJ2-1
D gene: NA
CDR3 protein: CASSFGANNEQFF
CDR3 DNA: TGTGCCAGCAGCTTCGGCGCCAACAATGAGCAGTTCTTC

clone size: NA
V gene: TRBV13
J gene: TRBJ2-7
D gene: NA
CDR3 protein: CASSLGRGGPYEQYF
CDR3 DNA: TGTGCCAGCAGCTTGGGCAGGGGGGGTCCCTACGAGCAGTACTTC

clone size: NA
V gene: TRBV9
J gene: TRBJ2-5
D gene: NA
CDR3 protein: CASSPGSPQETQYF
CDR3 DNA: TGTGCCAGCAGCCCCGGGAGCCCCCAAGAGACCCAGTACTTC

clone size: NA
V gene: TRBV29-1
J gene: TRBJ2-7
D gene: TRBD1
CDR3 protein: CSARGQGDIYEQYF
CDR3 DNA: TGCAGCGCCAGGGGACAGGGGGATATCTACGAGCAGTACTTC

clone size: NA
V gene: TRBV9
J gene: TRBJ2-7
D gene: TRBD2
CDR3 protein: CASTPGGAQNEQYF
CDR3 DNA: TGTGCCAGCACCCCGGGAGGAGCGCAAAACGAGCAGTACTTC

clone size: NA
V gene: TRBV30
J gene: TRBJ2-7
D gene: TRBD2
CDR3 protein: CAWKTTGLAGDPQYF
CDR3 DNA: TGTGCCTGGAAGACAACGGGACTAGCGGGGGACCCGCAGTACTTC

clone size: NA
V gene: TRBV5-6
J gene: TRBJ1-5
D gene: NA
CDR3 protein: CASSLRPDNQPQHF
CDR3 DNA: TGTGCCAGCAGCTTGAGGCCGGACAATCAGCCCCAGCATTTT

clone size: NA
V gene: TRBV20-1
J gene: TRBJ2-7
D gene: TRBD2
CDR3 protein: CSAREASGPYF
CDR3 DNA: TGCAGTGCTAGAGAGGCTAGCGGACCCTACTTC

clone size: NA
V gene: TRBV9
J gene: TRBJ2-7
D gene: NA
CDR3 protein: CASSVGSTSYEQYF
CDR3 DNA: TGTGCCAGCAGCGTTGGTTCCACCTCCTACGAGCAGTACTTC

clone size: NA
V gene: TRBV10-2
J gene: TRBJ2-3
D gene: NA
CDR3 protein: CASSDSASTDTQYF
CDR3 DNA: TGCGCCAGCAGTGACTCCGCTAGCACAGATACGCAGTATTTT

clone size: NA
V gene: TRBV6-5
J gene: TRBJ2-1
D gene: NA
CDR3 protein: CASSLGGNEQFF
CDR3 DNA: TGTGCCAGCAGTTTGGGGGGCAATGAGCAGTTCTTC

clone size: once
V gene: TRBV2
J gene: TRBJ1-1
D gene: NA
CDR3 protein: CASSGKHLEAFF
CDR3 DNA: TGTGCCAGCAGTGGGAAGCACCTTGAAGCTTTCTTT

clone size: NA
V gene: TRBV27
J gene: TRBJ1-6
D gene: TRBD1
CDR3 protein: CASRGTGGYNSPLHF
CDR3 DNA: TGTGCCAGCAGGGGGACAGGGGGCTATAATTCACCCCTCCACTTT

clone size: NA
V gene: TRBV12-2
J gene: TRBJ1-6
D gene: NA
CDR3 protein: CASRLDRGVDSPLHF
CDR3 DNA: TGTGCAAGTCGCTTAGATAGGGGGGTTGATTCACCCCTCCACTTT

clone size: NA
V gene: TRBV4-1
J gene: TRBJ2-2
D gene: TRBD1
CDR3 protein: CASSPTGTGENTGELFF
CDR3 DNA: TGCGCCAGCAGCCCCACCGGGACAGGGGAAAACACCGGGGAGCTGTTTTTT

clone size: NA
V gene: TRBV15
J gene: TRBJ2-3
D gene: NA
CDR3 protein: CATSRGVVSTDTQYF
CDR3 DNA: TGTGCCACCAGCAGAGGGGTAGTAAGCACAGATACGCAGTATTTT

clone size: NA
V gene: TRBV7-8
J gene: TRBJ2-2
D gene: NA
CDR3 protein: CASSLEVPPAGELFF
CDR3 DNA: TGTGCCAGCAGCTTAGAGGTTCCCCCAGCCGGGGAGCTGTTTTTT

clone size: NA
V gene: TRBV19
J gene: TRBJ2-7
D gene: TRBD2
CDR3 protein: CASSIRTSGGGEQYF
CDR3 DNA: TGTGCCAGTAGTATTCGGACTAGCGGGGGCGGCGAGCAGTACTTC

clone size: NA
V gene: TRBV4-1
J gene: TRBJ2-7
D gene: TRBD1
CDR3 protein: CASSQEGTGSREQYF
CDR3 DNA: TGCGCCAGCAGCCAAGAGGGGACAGGCTCTCGCGAGCAGTACTTC

clone size: once
V gene: TRBV7-6
J gene: TRBJ1-4
D gene: NA
CDR3 protein: CASSLGTVGELFF
CDR3 DNA: TGTGCCAGCAGCCTAGGGACGGTTGGTGAACTGTTTTTT

clone size: NA
V gene: TRBV10-2
J gene: TRBJ1-1
D gene: NA
CDR3 protein: CASSDWGAGTEAFF
CDR3 DNA: TGCGCCAGCAGTGATTGGGGGGCCGGGACTGAAGCTTTCTTT

clone size: NA
V gene: TRBV27
J gene: TRBJ2-7
D gene: TRBD1
CDR3 protein: CASKGQGTYEQYF
CDR3 DNA: TGTGCCAGCAAAGGACAGGGGACCTACGAGCAGTACTTC

clone size: NA
V gene: TRBV5-8
J gene: TRBJ2-7
D gene: TRBD2
CDR3 protein: CASSLAREGYYEQYF
CDR3 DNA: TGTGCCAGCAGCTTGGCCAGGGAGGGGTACTACGAGCAGTACTTC